This TCR beta chain was found in a study of response to subunit inactivated influenza vaccine. Study-wide findings and caveats: Authors suggested that a seasonal influenza vaccination recruits few new T cells each time.

TCRdb reprocessed the RT-PCR reads via MiXCR and lists one record per CDR3 protein. The table lists 280,000 or so distinct CDR3 sequences, 20% to 25% of them singletons. Germline V gene data show CDR1 as DFQATT and CDR2 as SNEGSKA (reference sequence). This CDR3 is built from 11 residues. Deletions cut 4 bases from V and 6 bases from J, with 7 bases between. A note on this clonotype: Its target is not known.

The rearrangement uses TRBV20-1 and TRBJ2-1, with no clear D. Here the sequenced sample was PBMCs from blood, taken about 19 months after vaccination. The TCR comes from a man in his fifties or sixties who received an inactivated influenza vaccine. Here the CDR3 DNA reads TGCAGTGCTAATGAACTCAATGAGCAGTTCTTC. Protein sequence: CSANELNEQFF.